Reported below is one TCR beta chain. The CDR3 loop spans 14 amino acids. V was pared by 3 bases and J by 3 bases, with 6 bases of the junction left unmatched. Germline assignment: CDR1 SGHRS and CDR2 YFSETQ. The data belong to a study of shared T cell receptors in the human thymus. The protocol was immunoSEQ multiplex PCR, while the TCRdb copy is restricted to in-frame clones and leaves out a portion. The repertoire holds roughly 660,000 clones, with roughly 90% as singletons. The data also belong to a second study, concerning human thymus T cells. As that report states: Seemingly biased V and J gene usage marked thymic and blood repertoires. Unrelated individuals were reported by related research to share highly overlapping thymic repertoires.

The TCR was taken from a boy under three years old with a congenital heart defect. The J gene is TRBJ2-7, the V gene TRBV5-1; 7 bases agree with TRBD2. The source material was thymocytes. CDR3: CASSWEGGSYEQYF. The CDR3 nucleotides are TGCGCCAGCAGCTGGGAGGGAGGTAGCTACGAGCAGTACTTC.